Described below is a single T cell receptor beta chain sequence and its context. The antigen is undetermined. This specimen belongs to a study of cytomegalovirus exposure and HLA in healthy donors. Whole-study results and caveats: The study put 150 or so TCR beta chains on its list as cytomegalovirus-associated.

Here immunoSEQ multiplex PCR was the method, and the copy in TCRdb shows in-frame clones only, minus some. The sample gives roughly 60,000 clones, 90% to 96% of which show up once; roughly 1% is in the top ten. Separation from the approximately 720-subject first cohort characterized the roughly 120-subject validation cohort, to which the donors belonged. Specimen: PBMCs. The receptor was derived from a young woman in good health and CMV-seronegative.

The CDR3 is CAIRGGAVYNEQFF. The CDR3 nucleotides read TGTGCCATCCGAGGAGGGGCGGTCTACAATGAGCAGTTCTTC. The chain joins TRBV10-3 to TRBJ2-1, with TRBD2 as a possible D gene (6 bases). The length of the CDR3 is 14 residues. The germline CDR1 and CDR2 sequences are ENHRY and SYGVKD. V lost 8 bases to trimming and J lost 3 bases, with 14 bases between them.